This TCR beta chain was sequenced in a study of CD8+ T cells in alopecia areata. The overall study: Patients in the treated group were given tofacitinib by mouth, 5 to 10 mg twice a day. Treatment ran 6 to 18 months, with 6 months of follow-up afterward.

V trimming: 6 bases; J trimming: 3 bases; junction bases outside the gene matches: 9. This CDR3 comprises 17 residues. Sequencing used cDNA as its template, made by extracting RNA and reverse transcribing it. Profiling relied on immunoSEQ multiplex PCR, and the TCRdb table lists in-frame clones only, not all of them. This table holds approximately 89,000 clones, around two fifths found once. Researchers took lesional scalp punch biopsies and peripheral blood from people who were alopecia areata patients. Sequencing was carried out using CD4+ T cells sorted from blood. This receptor was taken from a human donor with alopecia areata. V usage is TRBV23-1 and J usage is TRBJ2-2; 11 nucleotides agree with TRBD1. TRBV23-1 is reported as an ORF; its role is uncertain. CDR3 nucleotides: TGCGCCAGCAGAGACCGGGACAGGGGGTCGGACACCGGGGAGCTGTTTTTT. Protein product: CASRDRDRGSDTGELFF.